This TCR beta chain was identified in a study of blood T cells in healthy people across ages. Study-wide points: What prevented conclusive comparison of naive and antigen-experienced cells was that PBMCs were unsorted. Naive T cell percentage showed a strong correlation with TCR beta diversity. Both naive CD4+ cell counts and diversity were greater in long-lived donors than in aged donors.

Total RNA extracted from each sample amounted to at least 6 micrograms. Remarks on this clonotype: The target antigen is unknown.

Per the germline V gene, CDR1 is GTSNPN and CDR2 is SVGIG (reference sequence). With V trimmed by 5 bases and J by 3 bases, 8 bases remained unmatched. The CDR3 sequence is 14 residues long. The use of a sample-barcoded 5' primer and a J-beta primer mix characterized a second PCR of roughly 7 to 11 cycles. TCRdb itself ran the 5' RACE reads through MiXCR, one entry per CDR3 protein. The sample yields some 1,800,000 distinct CDR3 sequences, 30% to 40% seen once. The TCR was taken from a human donor in good health. This rearrangement joins TRBV30 to TRBJ2-7; 9 nucleotides line up with TRBD1. The material sequenced was blood. CDR3 protein: CAWAPDRGIYEQYF. The CDR3 DNA sequence: TGTGCCTGGGCCCCGGACAGGGGAATCTACGAGCAGTACTTC.